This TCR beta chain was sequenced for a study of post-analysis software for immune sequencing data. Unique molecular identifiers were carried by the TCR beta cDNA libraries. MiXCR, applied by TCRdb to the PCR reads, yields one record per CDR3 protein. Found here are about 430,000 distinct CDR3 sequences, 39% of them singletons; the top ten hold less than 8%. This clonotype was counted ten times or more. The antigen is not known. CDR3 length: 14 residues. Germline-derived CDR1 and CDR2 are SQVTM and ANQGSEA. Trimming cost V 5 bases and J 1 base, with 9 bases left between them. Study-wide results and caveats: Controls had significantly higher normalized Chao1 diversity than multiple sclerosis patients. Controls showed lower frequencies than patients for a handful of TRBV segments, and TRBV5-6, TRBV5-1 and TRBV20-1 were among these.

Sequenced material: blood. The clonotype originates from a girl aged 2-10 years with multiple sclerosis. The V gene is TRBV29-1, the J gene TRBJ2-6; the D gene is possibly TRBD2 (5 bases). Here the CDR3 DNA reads TGCAGCGTTCAACGGGGATCTGGGGCCAACGTCCTGACTTTC. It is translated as CSVQRGSGANVLTF.